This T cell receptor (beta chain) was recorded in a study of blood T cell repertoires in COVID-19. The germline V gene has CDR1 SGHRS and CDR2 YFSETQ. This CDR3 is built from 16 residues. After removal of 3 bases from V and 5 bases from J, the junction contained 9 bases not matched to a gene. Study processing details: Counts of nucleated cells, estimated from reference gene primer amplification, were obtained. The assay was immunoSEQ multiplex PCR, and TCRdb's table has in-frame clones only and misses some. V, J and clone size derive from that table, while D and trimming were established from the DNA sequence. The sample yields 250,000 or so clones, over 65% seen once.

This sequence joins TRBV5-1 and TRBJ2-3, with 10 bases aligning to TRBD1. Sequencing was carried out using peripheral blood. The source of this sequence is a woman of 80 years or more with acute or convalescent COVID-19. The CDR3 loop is CASSWRGTGEGDTQYF. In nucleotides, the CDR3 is TGCGCCAGCAGCTGGAGGGGGACAGGGGAAGGAGATACGCAGTATTTT.